Following are 10 T cell receptor beta chains from one sample sequenced in a study of T cells in Graves' hyperthyroidism and ophthalmopathy. Amplified TCR beta CDR3 regions derived from RNA transcripts. Researchers ran a first-round RT-PCR on the TCR CDR3 using the HTBI primer set. MiXCR was run by TCRdb on the multiplex PCR reads, yielding one entry per CDR3 protein. Of some 700,000 distinct CDR3 sequences detected, roughly 17% appear once; the ten largest clones hold roughly a sixth. The sample was blood. The receptors were gathered from a man aged 50 or older with Graves' hyperthyroidism.

The chain joins TRBV7-9 to TRBJ2-1; D gene uncertain. CDR1 and CDR2 from the germline V gene are SEHNR and FQNEAQ (reference sequence). The length of the CDR3 is 11 residues. Trimming took 0 bases from V and 9 from J, leaving 3 bases between them. This chain's CDR3 is CASSLAVEQFF. CDR3 bases: TGTGCCAGCAGCTTAGCGGTTGAGCAGTTCTTC.

This clonotype was recorded at least ten times. The chain links TRBV20-1 to TRBJ1-1; the match to TRBD1 covers 7 bases. This CDR3 is 15 amino acids long. Trimming took 4 bases from V and 0 from J; bases not matched to a gene: 8. The germline gives CDR1 DFQATT, CDR2 SNEGSKA (reference sequence). The CDR3 nucleotides read TGCAGTGCTAAGAGGGACAGCCGAATGAACACTGAAGCTTTCTTT. Its translation: CSAKRDSRMNTEAFF.

The rearrangement uses TRBV11-2 and TRBJ1-4, with TRBD1 matching over 8 bases. CDR1 is SGHAT, CDR2 FQNNGV, per germline. The CDR3 loop spans 15 amino acids. V trimming: 5 bases; J trimming: 8 bases; junction bases outside the gene matches: 10. The CDR3 region is CASSLQGERVEKLFF. CDR3 nucleotide sequence: TGTGCCAGCAGCCTACAGGGGGAGAGAGTAGAAAAACTGTTTTTT. Full variable domain (missing parts from reference TRBV11-2 and TRBJ1-4): EAGVAQSPRYKIIEKRQSVAFWCNPISGHATLYWYQQILGQGPKLLIQFQNNGVVDDSQLPKDRFSAERLKGVDSTLKIQPAKLEDSAVYLCASSLQGERVEKLFFGSGTQLSVL.

In this sample, this clonotype turned up a few times. This chain links TRBV5-5 with TRBJ2-7, with 7 bases aligning to TRBD2. This CDR3 has 15 residues. The V and J ends lost 4 bases and 3 bases, in that order; junction bases with no gene match: 10. The V gene's germline CDR1 is SGHKS and CDR2 YYEKEE (reference sequence). The CDR3 DNA sequence: TGTGCCAGCAGCCCTCTCCTAGCGGTAGTCTACGAGCAGTACTTC. It yields the protein CASSPLLAVVYEQYF.

V and J are TRBV4-1 and TRBJ1-5; D may be TRBD1 (6 bases). The CDR3 runs to 17 residues. V was pared by 2 bases and J by 0 bases, with 14 bases between. Per the germline V gene, CDR1 is MGHRA and CDR2 is YSYEKL. CDR3 in DNA: TGCGCCAGCAGCCAACCAACAGGGTCTCTTAGCAATCAGCCCCAGCATTTT. Amino acids: CASSQPTGSLSNQPQHF.

The chain uses TRBV5-1 and TRBJ2-2, with a tentative D call TRBD1 (5 bases). Trimming shortened V by 0 bases and J by 4 bases, and 10 bases separated the two germline ends. The CDR3 is 15 amino acids. Germline-derived CDR1 and CDR2 are SGHRS and YFSETQ. This CDR3 is CASSLVTGSTGELFF. DNA for the CDR3: TGCGCCAGCAGCTTGGTTACAGGCTCCACCGGGGAGCTGTTTTTT.

Ten or more counts support this clonotype. The gene calls are TRBV6-2 or TRBV6-3 and TRBJ1-5; D gene uncertain. Between the trimmed V and J ends, which lost 0 bases and 0 bases, there was a span of 12 bases. CDR1 is MNHEY and CDR2 is SVGEGT in the germline V gene. The CDR3 contains 17 residues. CDR3 DNA sequence: TGTGCCAGCAGTTACTCGGTTGGAGTCTATAGCAATCAGCCCCAGCATTTT. Amino acid sequence: CASSYSVGVYSNQPQHF.

This clonotype has at least ten counts. V usage is TRBV7-9 and J usage is TRBJ2-1, with TRBD2 matching 14 bases. The V gene's germline CDR1 is SEHNR and CDR2 FQNEAQ (reference sequence). This CDR3 region has 15 residues. V was clipped by 5 bases and J by 4 bases; unmatched bases: 1. CDR3 nucleotides: TGTGCCAGCAGCCGGACTAGCGGGAGGTACAATGAGCAGTTCTTC. Protein product: CASSRTSGRYNEQFF.

This clonotype was counted many times. The CDR3 region is CASSLYSGSSYNEQFF. In nucleotides, the CDR3 is TGTGCCAGCAGTTTATATTCCGGGAGCTCCTACAATGAGCAGTTCTTC. The chain recombines TRBV27 with TRBJ2-1, with D tentatively TRBD2 (6 bases). This CDR3 is 16 amino acids long. The V end was cut by 1 base, the J end by 0 bases, with 10 bases between. The germline gives CDR1 MNHEY, CDR2 SMNVEV (reference sequence).

This sequence joins TRBV29-1 and TRBJ2-3; D may match TRBD1 or TRBD2 (5 bases each). The V end lost 1 base, the J end lost 5 bases, and 10 bases lay between the germline ends. The CDR3 runs to 13 residues. Germline loops: CDR1 SQVTM, CDR2 ANQGSEA. CDR3 region: CSVEAGPGDTQYF. CDR3 bases: TGCAGCGTTGAAGCGGGACCAGGAGATACGCAGTATTTT.